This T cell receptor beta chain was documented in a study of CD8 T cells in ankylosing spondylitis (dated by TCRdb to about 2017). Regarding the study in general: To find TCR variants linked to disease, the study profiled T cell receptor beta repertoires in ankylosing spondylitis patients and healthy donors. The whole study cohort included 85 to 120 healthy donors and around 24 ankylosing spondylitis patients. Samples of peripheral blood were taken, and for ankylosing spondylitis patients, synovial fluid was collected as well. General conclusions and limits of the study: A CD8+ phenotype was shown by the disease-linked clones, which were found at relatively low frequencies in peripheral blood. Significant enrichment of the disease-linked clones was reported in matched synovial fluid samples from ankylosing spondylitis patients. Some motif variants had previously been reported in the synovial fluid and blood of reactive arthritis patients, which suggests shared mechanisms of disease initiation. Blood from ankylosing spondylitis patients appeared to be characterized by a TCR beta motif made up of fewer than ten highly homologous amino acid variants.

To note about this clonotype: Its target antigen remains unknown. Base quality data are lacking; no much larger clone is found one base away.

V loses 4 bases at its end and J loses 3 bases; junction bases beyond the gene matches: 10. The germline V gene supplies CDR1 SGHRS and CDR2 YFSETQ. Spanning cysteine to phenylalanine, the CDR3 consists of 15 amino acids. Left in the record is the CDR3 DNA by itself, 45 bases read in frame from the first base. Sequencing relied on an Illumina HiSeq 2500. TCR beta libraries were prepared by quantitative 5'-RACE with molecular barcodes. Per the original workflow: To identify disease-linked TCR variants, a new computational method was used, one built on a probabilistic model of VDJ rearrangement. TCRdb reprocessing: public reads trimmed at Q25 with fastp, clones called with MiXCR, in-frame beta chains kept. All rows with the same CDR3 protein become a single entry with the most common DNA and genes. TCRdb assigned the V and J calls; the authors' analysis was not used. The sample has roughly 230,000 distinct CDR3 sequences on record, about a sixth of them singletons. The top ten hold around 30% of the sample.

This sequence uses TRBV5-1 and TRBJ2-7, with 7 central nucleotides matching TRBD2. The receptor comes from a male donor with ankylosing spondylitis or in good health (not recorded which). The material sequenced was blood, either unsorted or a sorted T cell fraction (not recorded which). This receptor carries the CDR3 CASSAPWGGSYEQYF. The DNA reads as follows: TGCGCCAGCAGCGCCCCTTGGGGGGGGAGCTACGAGCAGTACTTC.